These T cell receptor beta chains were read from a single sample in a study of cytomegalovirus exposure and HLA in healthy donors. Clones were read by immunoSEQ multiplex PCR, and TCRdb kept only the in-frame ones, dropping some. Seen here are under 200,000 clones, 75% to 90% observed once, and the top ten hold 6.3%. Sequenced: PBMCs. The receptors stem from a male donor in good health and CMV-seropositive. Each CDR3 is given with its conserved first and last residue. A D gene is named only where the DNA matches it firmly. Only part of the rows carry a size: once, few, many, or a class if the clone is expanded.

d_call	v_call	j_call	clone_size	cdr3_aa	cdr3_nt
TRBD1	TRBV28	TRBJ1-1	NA	CASSLGTGLTEAFF	TGTGCCAGCAGTTTAGGGACAGGGTTGACTGAAGCTTTCTTT
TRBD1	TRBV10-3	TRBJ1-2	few	CAIRDRANYGYTF	TGTGCCATCAGGGACAGGGCAAACTATGGCTACACCTTC
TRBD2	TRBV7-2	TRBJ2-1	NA	CASSLNSGSRYNEQFF	TGTGCCAGCAGCCTAAATAGCGGGAGTAGATACAATGAGCAGTTCTTC
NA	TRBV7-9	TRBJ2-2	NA	CASSFRLDSGELFF	TGTGCCAGCAGCTTTCGACTAGATTCTGGGGAGCTGTTTTTT
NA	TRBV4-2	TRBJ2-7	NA	CASSQGVGGSYEQYF	TGTGCCAGCAGCCAAGGCGTCGGCGGTTCCTACGAGCAGTACTTC
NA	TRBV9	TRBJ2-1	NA	CASSVATREGQFF	TGTGCCAGCAGCGTAGCCACTAGAGAGGGGCAGTTCTTC
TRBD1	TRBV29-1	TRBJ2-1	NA	CSVLTGTGDEQFF	TGCAGCGTCCTTACCGGGACAGGGGATGAGCAGTTCTTC
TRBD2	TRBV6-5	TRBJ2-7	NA	CASRPGLAETYEQYF	TGTGCCAGCAGGCCAGGACTAGCGGAAACCTACGAGCAGTACTTC
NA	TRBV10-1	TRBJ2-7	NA	CASSPPGVCPNGLYEQYF	TGCGCCAGCTCCCCCCCCGGGGTTTGTCCAAATGGGCTATACGAGCAGTACTTC
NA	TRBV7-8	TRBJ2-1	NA	CASPPYGQQSSYNEQFF	TGTGCCAGTCCCCCTTATGGACAACAGAGCTCCTACAATGAGCAGTTCTTC
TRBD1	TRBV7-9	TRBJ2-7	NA	CSSSLGQGIGREQYF	TGTTCCAGCAGCTTAGGACAGGGTATTGGGCGCGAGCAGTACTTC
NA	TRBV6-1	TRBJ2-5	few	CASRTPGEVWETQYF	TGTGCCAGCAGGACGCCAGGGGAAGTTTGGGAGACCCAGTACTTC
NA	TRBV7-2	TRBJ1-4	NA	CASSLSVSAGEKLFF	TGTGCCAGCAGCTTAAGTGTCAGCGCGGGGGAAAAACTGTTTTTT
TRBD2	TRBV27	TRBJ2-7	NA	CASTSGSPYEQYF	TGTGCCAGCACGAGCGGGAGCCCCTACGAGCAGTACTTC
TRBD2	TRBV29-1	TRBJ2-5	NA	CSVTAGIQETQYF	TGCAGCGTCACAGCGGGGATTCAAGAGACCCAGTACTTC
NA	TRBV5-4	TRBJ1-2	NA	CASSLVEGLYGYTF	TGTGCCAGCAGCTTGGTGGAGGGATTATATGGCTACACCTTC
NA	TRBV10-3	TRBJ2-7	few	CAISESGGANSYEQYF	TGTGCCATCAGTGAGTCGGGCGGGGCCAACTCCTACGAGCAGTACTTC
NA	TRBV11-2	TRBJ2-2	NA	CASSLDLPGNTGELFF	TGTGCCAGCAGCTTAGATTTACCGGGTAACACCGGGGAGCTGTTTTTT
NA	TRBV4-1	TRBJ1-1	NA	CASSQGAGGETPFF	TGCGCCAGCAGCCAAGGGGCGGGAGGGGAGACACCTTTCTTT
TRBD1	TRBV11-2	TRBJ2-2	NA	CASSPPGTGNTGELFF	TGTGCCAGCAGCCCCCCCGGGACAGGGAACACCGGGGAGCTGTTTTTT
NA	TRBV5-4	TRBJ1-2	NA	CASSRTANYGYTF	TGTGCCAGCAGTCGGACAGCTAACTATGGCTACACCTTC
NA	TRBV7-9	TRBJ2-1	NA	CASSLELLVRGEQFF	TGTGCCAGCAGCTTAGAACTGCTAGTTCGTGGTGAGCAGTTCTTC
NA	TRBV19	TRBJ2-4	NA	CASSTLGGIRGIQYF	TGTGCCAGTAGTACCCTTGGTGGGATCAGGGGCATTCAGTACTTC
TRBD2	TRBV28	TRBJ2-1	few	CASGSTHPGLAGGSANNEQFF	TGTGCCAGCGGAAGCACTCATCCGGGACTAGCGGGAGGGTCCGCGAACAATGAGCAGTTCTTC
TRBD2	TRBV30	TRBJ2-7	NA	CAWRSVGTGLAGGSYEQYF	TGTGCCTGGAGGTCTGTCGGAACGGGACTAGCGGGAGGCTCGTACGAGCAGTACTTC
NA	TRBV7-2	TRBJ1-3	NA	CASSLAHQFGNTIYF	TGTGCCAGCAGCTTAGCGCACCAGTTTGGAAACACCATATATTTT
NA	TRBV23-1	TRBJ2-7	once	CASSPGVCYSYEQYF	TGCGCCAGCAGTCCGGGGGTCTGCTACTCCTACGAGCAGTACTTC
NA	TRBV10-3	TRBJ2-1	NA	CAISSTISSYNEQFF	TGTGCCATCAGCTCGACTATTAGCTCCTACAATGAGCAGTTCTTC
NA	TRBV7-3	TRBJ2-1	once	CASGGPYNEQFF	TGTGCCAGCGGCGGGCCCTACAATGAGCAGTTCTTC
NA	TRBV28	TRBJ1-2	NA	CASSLDGSYGYTF	TGTGCCAGCAGTTTAGACGGGTCCTATGGCTACACCTTC
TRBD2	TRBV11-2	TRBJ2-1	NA	CASSRISGSSYNEQFF	TGTGCCAGCAGCCGAATTAGCGGGAGCTCCTACAATGAGCAGTTCTTC
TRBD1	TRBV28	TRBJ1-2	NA	CASSYGTGGNYGYTF	TGTGCCAGCAGTTACGGGACAGGGGGCAACTATGGCTACACCTTC
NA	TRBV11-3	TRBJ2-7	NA	CASSLDREYEQYF	TGTGCCAGCAGCCTTGACAGAGAGTACGAGCAGTACTTC
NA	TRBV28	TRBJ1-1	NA	CASIFHGGTEAFF	TGTGCCAGCATTTTTCACGGAGGCACTGAAGCTTTCTTT
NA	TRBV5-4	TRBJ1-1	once	CASSLGLLNTEAFF	TGTGCCAGCAGCTTAGGACTCCTGAACACTGAAGCTTTCTTT
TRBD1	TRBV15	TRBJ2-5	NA	CATRDRGETQYF	TGTGCCACCCGGGACAGGGGAGAGACCCAGTACTTC
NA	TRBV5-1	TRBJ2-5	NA	CASTPSGPPVQETQYF	TGCGCCAGCACCCCCTCAGGCCCGCCGGTCCAAGAGACCCAGTACTTC
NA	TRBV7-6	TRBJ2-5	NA	CASSLAGPGGETQYF	TGTGCCAGCAGCCTTGCGGGACCAGGAGGGGAGACCCAGTACTTC
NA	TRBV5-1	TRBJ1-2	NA	CASTLAPGGAYGYTF	TGCGCCAGCACCCTTGCCCCGGGGGGGGCCTATGGCTACACCTTC
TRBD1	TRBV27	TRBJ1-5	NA	CASSREGASNQPQHF	TGTGCCAGCAGTCGGGAGGGGGCTAGCAATCAGCCCCAGCATTTT
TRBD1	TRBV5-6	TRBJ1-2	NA	CASSPRDRVDYGYTF	TGTGCCAGCAGCCCCCGGGACAGGGTGGACTATGGCTACACCTTC
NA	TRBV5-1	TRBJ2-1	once	CASSLLADSYNEQFF	TGCGCCAGCAGCTTATTAGCGGACTCCTACAATGAGCAGTTCTTC
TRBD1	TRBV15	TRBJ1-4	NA	CATSRDGTGVEKLFF	TGTGCCACCAGCAGAGATGGGACAGGGGTAGAAAAACTGTTTTTT
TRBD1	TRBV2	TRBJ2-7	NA	CASSHGTAYEQYF	TGTGCCAGCAGTCACGGGACAGCCTACGAGCAGTACTTC
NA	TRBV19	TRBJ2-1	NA	CASSIVPISYNEQFF	TGTGCCAGTAGTATTGTTCCCATCTCCTACAATGAGCAGTTCTTC
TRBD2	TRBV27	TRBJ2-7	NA	CASSLLPVPGLAGAVEQYF	TGTGCCAGCAGTCTTCTCCCCGTCCCGGGACTAGCGGGAGCTGTCGAGCAGTACTTC
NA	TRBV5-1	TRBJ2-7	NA	CASSGRGNTYEQYF	TGCGCCAGCAGCGGAAGGGGGAACACCTACGAGCAGTACTTC
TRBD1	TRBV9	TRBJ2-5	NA	CASSEGEIGQAYQETQYF	TGTGCCAGCAGCGAGGGAGAAATAGGACAGGCGTACCAAGAGACCCAGTACTTC
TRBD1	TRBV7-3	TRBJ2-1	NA	CASSSAGTGGYNEQFF	TGTGCCAGCAGCTCAGCCGGGACAGGGGGCTACAATGAGCAGTTCTTC
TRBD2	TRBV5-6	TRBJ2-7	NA	CASSFSTSGFNEQYF	TGTGCCAGCAGCTTTTCGACTAGCGGGTTTAACGAGCAGTACTTC
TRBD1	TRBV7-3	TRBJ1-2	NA	CASSQSGQGRDGYTF	TGTGCCAGCAGCCAATCGGGACAGGGGAGGGATGGCTACACCTTC
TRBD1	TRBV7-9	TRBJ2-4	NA	CASRTGDIQYF	TGTGCCAGCAGGACAGGGGACATTCAGTACTTC
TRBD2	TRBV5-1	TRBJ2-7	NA	CASSLESSGAYEQYF	TGCGCCAGCAGCTTGGAGTCTAGCGGCGCCTACGAGCAGTACTTC
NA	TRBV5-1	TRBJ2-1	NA	CASSLFLTRSSYNEQFF	TGCGCCAGCAGCTTATTTTTGACTAGGAGCTCCTACAATGAGCAGTTCTTC
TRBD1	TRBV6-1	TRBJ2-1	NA	CARSRGPYNEQFF	TGTGCCAGAAGCAGGGGGCCCTACAATGAGCAGTTCTTC
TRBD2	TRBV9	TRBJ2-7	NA	CASSRDLASGIQQYF	TGTGCCAGCAGCCGAGACCTGGCTAGCGGGATCCAGCAGTACTTC
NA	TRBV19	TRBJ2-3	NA	CASSTADTQYF	TGTGCCAGTAGTACCGCAGATACGCAGTATTTT